This TCR beta chain was captured by sequencing in a study of T cell changes during pregnancy in multiple sclerosis. This clone was detected only a few times. This CDR3 is 15 amino acids long. Trimming removed 0 bases at V and 0 bases at J, with 4 bases between. Germline V gene lookup returns CDR1 SGHKS and CDR2 YYEKEE (reference sequence). Data came from immunoSEQ multiplex PCR; TCRdb stores just in-frame clones and leaves some out. Of tens of thousands of clones in the sample, more than 85% are singletons; the top ten hold 1.5% to 2%. The input for sequencing was CD4+ T cells from peripheral blood mononuclear cells, taken after pregnancy. The origin of this receptor is a female donor in good health, enrolled as a control in a pregnancy study. The chain employs TRBV5-5 and TRBJ1-6; no firm D call. Here the CDR3 reads CASSLGSSYNSPLHF. The CDR3 region has the DNA TGTGCCAGCAGCTTGGGGAGCTCCTATAATTCACCCCTCCACTTT.